The clone carrying this T cell receptor beta chain turned up a few times. V dropped 6 bases and J dropped 0 bases, with 12 bases sitting between them. This CDR3 is 14 amino acids long. Germline assignment: CDR1 DFQATT and CDR2 SNEGSKA (reference sequence). TCRbeta library construction was performed incorporating unique molecular identifiers. TCRdb redid the calling of the PCR reads with MiXCR, one entry per CDR3 protein. The profile shows 450,000 to 550,000 distinct CDR3 sequences, approximately 10% of them singletons. This record comes from a study of T-cell reconstitution after alpha-beta-depleted transplantation in children.

The sample in question was PBMCs, mostly from graft donor cells, obtained 180 days after TCRalphabeta/CD19-depleted stem cell transplant. The rearrangement links TRBV20-1 to TRBJ2-1, with a possible D match to TRBD2 (5 bases). This TCR came from a female patient aged 2-10 years who had a stem cell transplant for aplastic anemia, so the T cells may come from the graft donor. The CDR3 DNA sequence: TGCAGTGCCCGGACTTTCAGCTCCTACAATGAGCAGTTCTTC. It is translated as CSARTFSSYNEQFF.